The 9 T cell receptor beta chains below were found in one sample sequenced in a study of breast tumors, draining lymph nodes, adjacent tissues. MiXCR, applied by TCRdb to the multiplex PCR reads, yields one record per CDR3 protein. The sample lists about 180,000 distinct CDR3 sequences, roughly 30% occurring once. Breast cancer patients provided tissue from their axillary draining lymph nodes. The sequenced sample was axillary lymph node tissue. The receptors come from a female donor with breast cancer. Some clones in this sample may be carry-over from other donors' samples.

V gene TRBV24-1 combines with J gene TRBJ2-2; the match to TRBD2 covers 11 bases. Germline loops: CDR1 KGHDR, CDR2 SFDVKD. With V trimmed by 4 bases and J by 6 bases, 9 bases remained unmatched. There are 17 residues in the CDR3. CDR3 bases: TGTGCCACCAGTGACAATACAGGGACTAGCGGTTCCGGGGAGCTGTTTTTT. Residues: CATSDNTGTSGSGELFF.

This clonotype was seen ten or more times. V and J are TRBV12-5 and TRBJ2-3; D not certain. The CDR3 has 11 amino acids. Trimming took 0 bases from V and 7 from J, leaving 2 bases between them. The V gene's germline CDR1 is LGHNT and CDR2 FRNRAP. The CDR3, as DNA: TGTGCTAGTGGTTTGGTAAATACGCAGTATTTT. Amino acids: CASGLVNTQYF.

This clonotype showed up just a few times. V is TRBV6-6 and J is TRBJ2-7; the match to TRBD1 covers 10 bases. The germline gives CDR1 MNHNY, CDR2 SVGAGI (reference sequence). J lost 3 bases, V lost 0 bases, and 8 bases had no gene match. This CDR3 has 17 residues. CDR3 bases: TGTGCCAGCAGTTACTCGTACGCGGGACAGGGGAACTACGAGCAGTACTTC. Amino acid sequence: CASSYSYAGQGNYEQYF.

V is TRBV6-6 and J is TRBJ1-5; tentative D call: TRBD1 (5 bases). Per the germline V gene, CDR1 is MNHNY and CDR2 is SVGAGI (reference sequence). With 1 base removed from V and 2 bases from J, the gap between germline ends came to 18 bases. The CDR3 length is 18 residues. CDR3 residues: CASSYYSEGKGCNQPQHF. DNA for the CDR3: TGTGCCAGCAGTTACTACAGCGAGGGGAAAGGGTGCAATCAGCCCCAGCATTTT.

On this clonotype itself: Given a much more abundant clone one base away, this may be a read error. This chain joins TRBV12-3 or TRBV12-4 and TRBJ1-5; tentatively, D is TRBD1 (6 bases). CDR3 length equals 15 residues. V lost 8 bases to trimming and J lost 3 bases, with 17 bases between them. CDR3: CASGRGRGDNQPQHF. CDR3 in DNA: TGTGCCAGCGGCCGGGGCAGGGGAGACAATCAGCCCCAGCATTTT.

This clonotype was counted many times. The CDR3, as DNA: TGTGCCAGCAGCCAGTACCGGACAGGGGGTGTGGCCGGGGAGCTGTTTTTT. The encoded protein is CASSQYRTGGVAGELFF. The chain couples TRBV12-3 or TRBV12-4 to TRBJ2-2; 10 bases are shared with TRBD1. Trimming took 6 bases from V and 6 from J; bases not matched to a gene: 13. This CDR3 region has 17 residues.

As concerns this clonotype: Mismatch with germline at one junction end may stem from a read error. The gene calls are TRBV7-3 and TRBJ2-1, with D perhaps assigned TRBD1 or TRBD2 (5 bases each). The CDR3 has 13 amino acids. Germline lookup yields CDR1 SGHTA and CDR2 FQGTGA. The CDR3, as DNA: TGTGCCAGCAGCGCCCCTCAGGGAGATGAACAGTTCTTC. This translates into CASSAPQGDEQFF.

The V gene is TRBV2, the J gene TRBJ1-6; no firm D call. Germline CDR1 SNHLY, CDR2 FYNNEI. V lost 6 bases and J 0 bases, leaving 15 bases between the germline ends. CDR3 length: 17 amino acids. The CDR3 is CASRKLRESSYNSPLHF. The CDR3 DNA is TGTGCCAGCAGGAAGCTCCGGGAAAGCTCCTATAATTCACCCCTCCACTTT.

On this clonotype itself: With a much larger clone just one base away, this may be a read error. The V gene is TRBV11-2, the J gene TRBJ2-7, with D possibly TRBD2 on 5 matching bases. Germline V gene sequence: CDR1 SGHAT, CDR2 FQNNGV. This CDR3 spans 13 amino acids. With 5 bases removed from V and 6 bases from J, the gap between germline ends came to 14 bases. CDR3 loop: CASSPAGFPEQYF. The CDR3 nucleotides are TGTGCCAGCAGCCCCGCGGGTTTCCCCGAGCAGTACTTC.